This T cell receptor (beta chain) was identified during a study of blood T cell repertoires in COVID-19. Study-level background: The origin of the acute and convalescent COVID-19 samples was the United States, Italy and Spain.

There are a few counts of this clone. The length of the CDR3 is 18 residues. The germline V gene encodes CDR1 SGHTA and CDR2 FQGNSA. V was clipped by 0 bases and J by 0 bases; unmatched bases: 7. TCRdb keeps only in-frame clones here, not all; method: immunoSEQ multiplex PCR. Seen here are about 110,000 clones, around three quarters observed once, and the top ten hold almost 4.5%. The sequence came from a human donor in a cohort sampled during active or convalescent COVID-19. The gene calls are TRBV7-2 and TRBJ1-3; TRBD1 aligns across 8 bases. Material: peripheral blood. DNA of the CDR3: TGTGCCAGCAGCTTAGCCTCCACAGGGGGGGTCTCTGGAAACACCATATATTTT. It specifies CASSLASTGGVSGNTIYF.